This T cell receptor (beta chain) is drawn from a study of shared clonotypes between healthy human individuals. TCRdb's copy holds only in-frame clones and misses some; the assay was immunoSEQ multiplex PCR. The profile covers about 1 million clones, with about 77% appearing a single time and over 1.3% taken by the ten largest. The length of the CDR3 is 17 residues. This rearrangement joins TRBV21-1 to TRBJ2-1; the table names TRBD1, a call not compared with the DNA. TRBV21-1 constitutes a pseudogene. This receptor was obtained from a man younger than 35 in good health. The sequencing sample was made of memory CD4+ T cells sorted from blood. As for subset: CD45RA-negative fraction. The CDR3 region is CASSKRDRDRDHNEQFF. DNA of the CDR3: TGTGCCAGCAGCAAACGGGACAGGGATCGAGATCACAATGAGCAGTTCTTC.